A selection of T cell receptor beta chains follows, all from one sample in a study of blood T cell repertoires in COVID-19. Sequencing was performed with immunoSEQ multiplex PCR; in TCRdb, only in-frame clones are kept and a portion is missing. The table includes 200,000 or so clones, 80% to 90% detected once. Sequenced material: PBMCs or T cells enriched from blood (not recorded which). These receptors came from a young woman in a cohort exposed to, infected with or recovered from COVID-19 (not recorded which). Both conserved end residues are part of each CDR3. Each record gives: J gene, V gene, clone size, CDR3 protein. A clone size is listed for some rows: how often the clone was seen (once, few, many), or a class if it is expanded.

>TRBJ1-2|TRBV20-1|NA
CSATGGYTF
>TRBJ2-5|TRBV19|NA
CASSESRRLQETQYF
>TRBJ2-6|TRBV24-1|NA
CATSPSGANVLTF
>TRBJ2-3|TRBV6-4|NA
CASSDQGLGADTQYF
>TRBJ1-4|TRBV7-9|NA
CASSLDRGPNEKLFF
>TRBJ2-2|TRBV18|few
CASSPRGETYTGELFF
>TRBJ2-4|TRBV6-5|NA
CASSPRGLDKNIQYF
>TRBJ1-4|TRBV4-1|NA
CASSHWGTGNEKLFF
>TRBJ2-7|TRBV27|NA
CASSWGQGYWEQYF
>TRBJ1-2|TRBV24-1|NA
CATSDPGTSYGYTF
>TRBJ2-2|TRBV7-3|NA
CASSAGTGKTGELFF
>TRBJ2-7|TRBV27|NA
CASSLEVSSYEQYF
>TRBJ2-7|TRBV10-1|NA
CASSESRFPRGAYEQYF
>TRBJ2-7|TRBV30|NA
CAWSGGSGSFEQYF
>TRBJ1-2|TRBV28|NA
CASSFQGSGYTF
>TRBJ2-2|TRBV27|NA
CASSFRMTTGGNTGELFF
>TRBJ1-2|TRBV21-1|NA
CASSLRTANYGYTF
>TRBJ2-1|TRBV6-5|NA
CASSYSRPGGNEQFF
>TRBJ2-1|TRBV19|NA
CASTAGTSSYNEQFF
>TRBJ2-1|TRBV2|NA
CASSVGRKGGDEQFF
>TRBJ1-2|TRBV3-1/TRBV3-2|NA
CASSQGTGDYGYTF
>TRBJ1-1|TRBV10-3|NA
CAISESLGYTEAFF
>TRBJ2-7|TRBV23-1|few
CASYRGFPSEQYF
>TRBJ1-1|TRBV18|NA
CASSSNGGNTEAFF
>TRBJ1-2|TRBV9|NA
CASSVTGGATYGYTF
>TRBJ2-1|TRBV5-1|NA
CASSSQGLAGVDEQFF
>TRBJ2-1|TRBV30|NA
CAWSPGGGTYNEQFF
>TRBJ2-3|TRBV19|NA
CASSQSGLPDTQYF
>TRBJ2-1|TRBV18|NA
CASSPRDRADGNEQFF
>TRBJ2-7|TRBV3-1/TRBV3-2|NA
CASSQGQEAYEQYF
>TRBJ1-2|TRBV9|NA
CASSGLQFTRDGYTF
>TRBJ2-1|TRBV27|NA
CASSLGGSSYNEQFF
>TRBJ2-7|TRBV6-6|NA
CASRIRVYEQYF
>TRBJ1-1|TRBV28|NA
CASSFGAEAFF
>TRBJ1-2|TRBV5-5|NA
CASTLSTAAHGYTF
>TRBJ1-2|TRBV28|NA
CASNPTVDYGYTF
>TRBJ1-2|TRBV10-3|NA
CAASGGYGYTF
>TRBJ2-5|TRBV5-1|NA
CASSFGQGETQYF
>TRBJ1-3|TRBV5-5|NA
CASSLRVSSGNTIYF
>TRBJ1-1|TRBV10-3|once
CAIGGGTENTEAFF
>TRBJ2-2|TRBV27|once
CASSLGRDDGELFF
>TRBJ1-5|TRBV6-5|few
CASSITGFGDQPQHF
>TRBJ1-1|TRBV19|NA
CASFDRNTEAFF
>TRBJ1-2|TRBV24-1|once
CATSDSGTIYGYTF
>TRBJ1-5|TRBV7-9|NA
CASSWKGDQPQHF
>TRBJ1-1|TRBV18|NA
CASSPRFSTGALNTEAFF
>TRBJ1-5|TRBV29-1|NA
CSVTTGGRGGDQPQHF
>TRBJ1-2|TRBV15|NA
CATSRDKGQSNYGYTF
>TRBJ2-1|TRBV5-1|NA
CASSLDSPRDNEQFF
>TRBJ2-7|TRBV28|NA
CASSSGTANEQYF
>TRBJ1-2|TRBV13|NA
CASSLAGGRFDGYTF
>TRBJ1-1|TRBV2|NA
CASRQGGMNTEAFF
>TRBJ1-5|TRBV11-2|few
CASSLRDYQPQHF
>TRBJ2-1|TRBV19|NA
CASASDHYNEQFF